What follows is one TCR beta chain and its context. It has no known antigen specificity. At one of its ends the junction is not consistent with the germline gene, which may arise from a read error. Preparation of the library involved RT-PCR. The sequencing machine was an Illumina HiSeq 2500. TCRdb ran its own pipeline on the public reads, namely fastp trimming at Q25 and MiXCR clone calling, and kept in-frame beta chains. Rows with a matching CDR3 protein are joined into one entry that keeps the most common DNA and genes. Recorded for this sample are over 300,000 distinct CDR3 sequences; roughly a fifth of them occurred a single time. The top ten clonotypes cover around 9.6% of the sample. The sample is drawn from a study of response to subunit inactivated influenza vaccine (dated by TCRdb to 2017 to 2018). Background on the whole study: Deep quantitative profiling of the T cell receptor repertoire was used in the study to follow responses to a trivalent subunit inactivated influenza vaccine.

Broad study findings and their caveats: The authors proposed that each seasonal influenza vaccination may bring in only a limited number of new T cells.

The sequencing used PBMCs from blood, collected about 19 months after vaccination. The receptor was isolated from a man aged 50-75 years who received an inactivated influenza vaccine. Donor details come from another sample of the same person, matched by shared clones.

The DNA is as follows: TGTGCCAGCAGGCAAGCGCTCCGGGAGGGCAAGTACTTC. The translation is CASRQALREGKYF. The V and J genes are TRBV3-1 and TRBJ2-5; TRBD2 matches 8 bases in the middle. From cysteine to phenylalanine, the CDR3 is 13 amino acids long. Only CDR3 DNA is held: 39 bases, read in frame from base 1. CDR1 and CDR2 are drawn from the germline V gene (reference sequence): LGHDT, YNNKEL.